The clone carrying this T cell receptor beta chain was seen a handful of times. The data belong to a study of identical twins. Unique molecular identifiers were present on cDNA, and template switching added a universal primer site. From the 5' RACE reads, TCRdb called clonotypes with MiXCR, one entry per CDR3 protein. Of 600,000 to 800,000 distinct CDR3 sequences listed, 21% are singletons. Per the germline V gene, CDR1 is SGHRS and CDR2 is YFSETQ. V gave up 1 base and J gave up 0 bases, with 22 bases separating them. The CDR3 length is 20 residues. This same sample was also taken into another study, of T cells expressing NK-cell markers. From that paper: Dominant NKG2C+ clonotypes made up roughly 1.0-8% of CD8+ T cells in a handful of donors. These clonotypes, the leaders elsewhere, also led the CD3+CD56-NKG2C+ fraction in several donors.

The source of this sequence is a woman aged 18-30 years in good health. The source material was PBMCs. The V call is TRBV5-1, the J call TRBJ2-2, with a weak D call TRBD2 (5 bases). In DNA, the CDR3 is TGCGCCAGCAGCTTGTCTACCCTCAACAGTTGGGGAGCGAACACCGGGGAGCTGTTTTTT. Translation: CASSLSTLNSWGANTGELFF. Full variable domain (rest looked up from reference TRBV5-1 and TRBJ2-2): KAGVTQTPRYLIKTRGQQVTLSCSPISGHRSVSWYQQTPGQGLQFLFEYFSETQRNKGNFPGRFSGRQFSNSRSEMNVSTLELGDSALYLCASSLSTLNSWGANTGELFFGEGSRLTVL.